This T cell receptor (beta chain) was recovered during a study of shared clonotypes between healthy human individuals. The V end lost 4 bases, the J end lost 3 bases, and 11 bases lay between the germline ends. The V gene's germline CDR1 is SGHRS and CDR2 YFSETQ. The CDR3 runs 13 residues. The naive CD8 population came from CD45RO-negative cells selected for CCR7, without terminally differentiated effector memory CD45RA+ cells. Donors were Caucasian adults residing in Nashville, Tennessee, USA. Some clones are missing from TCRdb's copy, which holds only in-frame ones; the method was immunoSEQ multiplex PCR. The sample has about 2.2 million clones, over 85% seen once. As to this clone: The sample carries other DNA sequences with the same CDR3.

V and J are TRBV5-1 and TRBJ2-7; D might be TRBD1 or TRBD2, each matching 6 bases. The sample taken for sequencing was naive CD8+ T cells from PBMCs. The source of this sequence is a young man in good health. Some clones in this sample may be carry-over from other donors' samples. The CDR3 sequence: CASSLGGRYEQYF. CDR3 nucleotide sequence: TGCGCCAGCAGCCTCGGGGGCCGCTACGAGCAGTACTTC.